The source of this T cell receptor (beta chain) is a study of shared clonotypes between healthy human individuals. General study results and limits: Only blood was sampled; tissue repertoires likely differ.

This CDR3 region has 15 residues. V lost 10 bases, J lost 2 bases, and 12 bases stayed unmatched. Germline assignment: CDR1 MNHNY and CDR2 SVGAGI (reference sequence). Profiled with immunoSEQ multiplex PCR; TCRdb holds only in-frame clones, not every one. The table lists about 480,000 clones, 75% to 80% of them singletons. On this clone itself: The target antigen is unknown.

The TCR comes from a woman aged 40 to 49 in good health. Some clones in this sample may be carry-over from other donors' samples. Source material: PBMCs. This sequence joins TRBV6-6 and TRBJ1-2; 8 bases are a match to TRBD1. The CDR3 DNA follows: TGTGCCACCTCCCCCTCGGACAGGGTAAACTATGGCTACACCTTC. Translated, it gives CATSPSDRVNYGYTF.